The clone carrying this T cell receptor beta chain was detected a few times. This sample stems from a study of T cells in Graves' hyperthyroidism and ophthalmopathy. Germline CDR1 LNHNV, CDR2 YYDKDF (reference sequence). The V end was cut by 8 bases, the J end by 8 bases, with 18 bases between. The CDR3 is 13 amino acids. RNA transcripts were the template for amplifying TCR beta CDR3 regions. Researchers ran a first-round RT-PCR on the TCR CDR3 using the HTBI primer set. TCRdb recomputed calls from the multiplex PCR reads with MiXCR, one row per CDR3 protein. The sample shows about 260,000 distinct CDR3 sequences, approximately 16% of them seen only once.

Sequenced: blood. The TCR comes from a woman between 18 and 29 years old with Graves' ophthalmopathy. The chain links TRBV15 to TRBJ1-2; D possibly corresponds to TRBD1 (6 bases). CDR3 DNA sequence: TGTGCCACCGACTCCGGGGGCGCGAAAGGCTACACCTTC. It encodes CATDSGGAKGYTF.